This T cell receptor beta chain was found in a study of blood T cell repertoires in COVID-19. Overall study: COVID-19 samples collected from the United States, Italy and Spain covered acute and convalescent phases. PBMCs, B-cell-depleted T cells, or T cells were the source of the cDNA or gDNA that made up the material.

How the authors handled the data: Reference gene primer amplification gave nucleated cell count estimates. The assay was immunoSEQ multiplex PCR, and TCRdb's table has in-frame clones only and misses some. V and J calls and clone size follow that table, whereas D and trimming were derived from the DNA. The data contain some 220,000 clones, about 85% of them singletons. The CDR3 loop spans 13 amino acids. Germline V gives CDR1 MNHEY, CDR2 SVGAGI. V trimming: 5 bases; J trimming: 8 bases; junction bases outside the gene matches: 5. This receptor was obtained from a woman in her sixties with active or convalescent COVID-19. This chain joins TRBV6-5 and TRBJ2-1; TRBD1 aligns across 8 bases. The source material was peripheral blood. CDR3 nucleotides: TGTGCCAGCAGTCTCGACAGGGGTCATGAGCAGTTCTTC. Translation: CASSLDRGHEQFF.